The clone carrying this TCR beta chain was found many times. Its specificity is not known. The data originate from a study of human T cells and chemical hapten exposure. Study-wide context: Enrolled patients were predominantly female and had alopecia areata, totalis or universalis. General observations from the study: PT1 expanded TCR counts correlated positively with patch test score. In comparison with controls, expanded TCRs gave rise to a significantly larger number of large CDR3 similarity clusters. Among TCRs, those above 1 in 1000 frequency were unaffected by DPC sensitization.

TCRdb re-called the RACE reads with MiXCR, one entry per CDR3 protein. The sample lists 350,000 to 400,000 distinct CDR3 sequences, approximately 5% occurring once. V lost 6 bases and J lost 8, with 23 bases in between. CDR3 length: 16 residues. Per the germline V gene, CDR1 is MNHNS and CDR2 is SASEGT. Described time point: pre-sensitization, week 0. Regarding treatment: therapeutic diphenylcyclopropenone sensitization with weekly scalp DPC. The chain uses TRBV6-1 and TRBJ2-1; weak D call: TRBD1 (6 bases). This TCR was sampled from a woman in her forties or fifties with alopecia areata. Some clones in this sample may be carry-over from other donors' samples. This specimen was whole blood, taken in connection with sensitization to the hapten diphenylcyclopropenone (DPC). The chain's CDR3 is CASSHPGHLPRDEQFF. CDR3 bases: TGTGCCAGCAGCCATCCGGGACACCTGCCGCGCGATGAGCAGTTCTTC.